Listed below are T cell receptor beta chains from one sample, sequenced in a study of blood T cell repertoires in COVID-19. Sequencing was performed with immunoSEQ multiplex PCR; in TCRdb, only in-frame clones are kept and a portion is missing. The table has some 150,000 clones, over 75% seen once. Material: peripheral blood. These receptors all stem from a man in his 60s with active or convalescent COVID-19. Both conserved end residues are part of each CDR3. A D gene is named only where the DNA matches it firmly. Clone size is given for some rows only: seen once, a few or many times, or a class if the clone is expanded.

V gene: TRBV12-5; clone size: .; J gene: TRBJ1-1; D gene: TRBD1; CDR3 protein: CASGLGQGRAFF; CDR3 DNA: TGTGCTAGTGGCCTCGGACAGGGGAGAGCTTTCTTT
V gene: TRBV7-3; clone size: .; J gene: TRBJ2-1; D gene: .; CDR3 protein: CASSTDSQTYNEQFF; CDR3 DNA: TGTGCCAGCAGCACTGACAGCCAAACCTACAATGAGCAGTTCTTC
V gene: TRBV20-1; clone size: .; J gene: TRBJ1-5; D gene: TRBD1; CDR3 protein: CSASSDRGRWGNQPQHF; CDR3 DNA: TGCAGTGCTAGTTCCGACAGGGGGCGCTGGGGCAATCAGCCCCAGCATTTT
V gene: TRBV9; clone size: .; J gene: TRBJ2-1; D gene: .; CDR3 protein: CASSVEDNYNEQFF; CDR3 DNA: TGTGCCAGCAGCGTAGAAGACAACTACAATGAGCAGTTCTTC
V gene: TRBV14; clone size: .; J gene: TRBJ1-2; D gene: .; CDR3 protein: CASSRAQGDGYTF; CDR3 DNA: TGTGCCAGCAGCCGGGCGCAGGGTGATGGCTACACCTTC
V gene: TRBV4-3; clone size: few; J gene: TRBJ2-1; D gene: TRBD2; CDR3 protein: CASSQRLAGGEQFF; CDR3 DNA: TGCGCCAGCAGCCAGCGGCTAGCGGGAGGCGAGCAGTTCTTC
V gene: TRBV14; clone size: .; J gene: TRBJ2-1; D gene: .; CDR3 protein: CASNLGLYNEQFF; CDR3 DNA: TGTGCCAGCAACCTAGGACTGTACAATGAGCAGTTCTTC
V gene: TRBV29-1; clone size: few; J gene: TRBJ2-2; D gene: .; CDR3 protein: CSASGTTNTGELFF; CDR3 DNA: TGCAGCGCATCCGGGACAACTAACACCGGGGAGCTGTTTTTT
V gene: TRBV9; clone size: .; J gene: TRBJ1-6; D gene: .; CDR3 protein: CASSEQGGSGYSPLHF; CDR3 DNA: TGTGCCAGCAGCGAGCAGGGAGGGTCAGGTTATTCACCCCTCCACTTT
V gene: TRBV6-6; clone size: .; J gene: TRBJ1-1; D gene: .; CDR3 protein: CASRRGGEGITEAFF; CDR3 DNA: TGTGCCAGCCGTCGGGGTGGGGAGGGGATCACTGAAGCTTTCTTT
V gene: TRBV4-2; clone size: few; J gene: TRBJ1-2; D gene: .; CDR3 protein: CASSSLHGYTF; CDR3 DNA: TGTGCCAGCAGCTCCCTTCATGGCTACACCTTC
V gene: TRBV12-3/TRBV12-4; clone size: .; J gene: TRBJ2-5; D gene: TRBD2; CDR3 protein: CASRISGRETQYF; CDR3 DNA: TGTGCCAGCAGAATTAGCGGGAGGGAGACCCAGTACTTC
V gene: TRBV2; clone size: .; J gene: TRBJ1-1; D gene: TRBD1; CDR3 protein: CASSEERGLTEAFF; CDR3 DNA: TGTGCCAGCAGTGAAGAAAGGGGGCTCACTGAAGCTTTCTTT
V gene: TRBV4-3; clone size: few; J gene: TRBJ2-1; D gene: .; CDR3 protein: CASSQERQAFHEQFF; CDR3 DNA: TGCGCCAGCAGCCAAGAGCGGCAAGCATTCCATGAGCAGTTCTTC
V gene: TRBV6-6; clone size: .; J gene: TRBJ1-5; D gene: TRBD1; CDR3 protein: CASSYGQGWSNQPQHF; CDR3 DNA: TGTGCCAGCAGTTACGGACAGGGGTGGAGCAATCAGCCCCAGCATTTT
V gene: TRBV4-3; clone size: .; J gene: TRBJ2-7; D gene: TRBD1; CDR3 protein: CASSQEYFGQGSDEQYF; CDR3 DNA: TGCGCCAGCAGCCAAGAATATTTCGGACAGGGTTCGGACGAGCAGTACTTC
V gene: TRBV13; clone size: .; J gene: TRBJ2-1; D gene: .; CDR3 protein: CASSLGRGKFSYNEQFF; CDR3 DNA: TGTGCCAGCAGCTTGGGGCGCGGGAAGTTCTCCTACAATGAGCAGTTCTTC
V gene: TRBV4-2; clone size: once; J gene: TRBJ2-7; D gene: .; CDR3 protein: CASSQLLADFSEQYF; CDR3 DNA: TGTGCCAGCAGCCAATTACTAGCTGACTTCTCCGAGCAGTACTTC
V gene: TRBV18; clone size: .; J gene: TRBJ1-4; D gene: TRBD1; CDR3 protein: CASSQGAQEKLFF; CDR3 DNA: TGTGCCAGCTCCCAGGGGGCGCAAGAAAAACTGTTTTTT
V gene: TRBV11-2; clone size: .; J gene: TRBJ2-1; D gene: TRBD2; CDR3 protein: CASSIMPGLAGGRQFF; CDR3 DNA: TGTGCCAGCAGCATAATGCCGGGACTAGCGGGAGGGCGGCAGTTCTTC
V gene: TRBV19; clone size: .; J gene: TRBJ2-2; D gene: .; CDR3 protein: CANLRDTLYSGELFF; CDR3 DNA: TGTGCCAACCTCCGGGACACCCTTTATTCCGGGGAGCTGTTTTTT
V gene: TRBV20-1; clone size: .; J gene: TRBJ2-7; D gene: .; CDR3 protein: CMTTHSYEQYF; CDR3 DNA: TGCATGACTACGCACTCCTACGAGCAGTACTTC
V gene: TRBV28; clone size: .; J gene: TRBJ1-2; D gene: TRBD1; CDR3 protein: CASSSSDRTYYGYTF; CDR3 DNA: TGTGCCAGCAGCTCCTCGGACAGGACGTACTATGGCTACACCTTC
V gene: TRBV4-1; clone size: .; J gene: TRBJ1-2; D gene: .; CDR3 protein: CASSTRQADGYTF; CDR3 DNA: TGCGCCAGCAGCACCCGACAGGCGGATGGCTACACCTTC
V gene: TRBV5-1; clone size: .; J gene: TRBJ2-3; D gene: TRBD1; CDR3 protein: CASSLGSGTDTDTQYF; CDR3 DNA: TGCGCCAGCAGCTTGGGATCCGGGACAGACACAGATACGCAGTATTTT
V gene: TRBV10-2; clone size: .; J gene: TRBJ1-3; D gene: .; CDR3 protein: CASSDAGSGNTIYF; CDR3 DNA: TGCGCCAGCAGTGATGCCGGTTCTGGAAACACCATATATTTT
V gene: TRBV18; clone size: .; J gene: TRBJ2-1; D gene: TRBD1; CDR3 protein: CASSAGTVDEQFF; CDR3 DNA: TGTGCCAGCTCAGCTGGGACAGTGGATGAGCAGTTCTTC
V gene: TRBV21-1; clone size: .; J gene: TRBJ1-3; D gene: .; CDR3 protein: CARGEAGNTIYF; CDR3 DNA: TGTGCCAGAGGGGAGGCTGGAAACACCATATATTTT
V gene: TRBV6-5; clone size: .; J gene: TRBJ2-7; D gene: TRBD2; CDR3 protein: CASSYRRLAVHEQYF; CDR3 DNA: TGTGCCAGCAGTTACCGACGACTAGCGGTCCACGAGCAGTACTTC
V gene: TRBV2; clone size: few; J gene: TRBJ2-1; D gene: TRBD2; CDR3 protein: CASNGRASEEQFF; CDR3 DNA: TGTGCCAGCAACGGGAGGGCATCTGAGGAGCAGTTCTTC
V gene: TRBV10-3; clone size: once; J gene: TRBJ2-3; D gene: .; CDR3 protein: CAISELSADTQYF; CDR3 DNA: TGTGCCATCAGTGAGTTAAGCGCAGATACGCAGTATTTT
V gene: TRBV14; clone size: .; J gene: TRBJ2-2; D gene: TRBD1; CDR3 protein: CASSLGQGARFENTGELFF; CDR3 DNA: TGTGCCAGCAGCCTGGGACAGGGGGCGAGATTTGAGAACACCGGGGAGCTGTTTTTT